This record covers a single T cell receptor (beta chain). Its antigen is still unknown. The record originates from a study of somatic mutations in cytotoxic T cells in rheumatoid arthritis. Study-level background: The researchers flow-sorted some T-cell populations stained with V beta antibodies and got nearly 100% purity, and these included V beta1+ cells sequenced for TCRB. Whole-study results and caveats: Rheumatoid arthritis patients, but not healthy controls, exhibited increasing CD8+ clonality with age. The authors did not adjust the slight TRBV07 underrepresentation in rheumatoid arthritis patients for multiple comparisons.

Germline V gives CDR1 MNHNS, CDR2 SASEGT. The CDR3 has 16 residues. Trimming took 1 base from V and 5 from J; bases not matched to a gene: 8. Positive magnetic bead selection, which isolated the CD4+ and CD8+ cells, was followed by a flow cytometry check of purity. Produced via immunoSEQ multiplex PCR; TCRdb's table is partial and in-frame only. This table holds 20,000 to 25,000 clones, about 86% found once. The chain links TRBV6-1 to TRBJ2-7; 10 bases are a match to TRBD2. The TCR originated in a woman in her fifties or sixties in good health. The sample taken for sequencing was CD8+ T cells sorted from blood. The CDR3 reads CASSEESGGARDEQYF. In DNA form, the CDR3 reads TGTGCCAGCAGTGAAGAAAGCGGGGGGGCCAGGGACGAGCAGTACTTC.